This TCR beta chain was observed in a study of regulatory T cells. The study, taken as a whole, reports: Control CD8+ cells showed a nonsignificant trend toward higher Shannon entropy than patient CD8+ cells. Regulatory T cells showed the strongest V-J pair restriction and V/J gene skewing among patient repertoires.

The PCR used 52 TRBV and 13 TRBJ primers. Data came from immunoSEQ multiplex PCR; TCRdb stores just in-frame clones and leaves some out. The sample lists over 20,000 clones; approximately 94% were seen once. Points on this clone: The antigen is not known.

Germline V gives CDR1 MDHEN, CDR2 SYDVKM. The CDR3 consists of 14 residues. Trimming cost V 5 bases and J 3 bases, with 11 bases left between them. Two CD3G-deficient patients had more severe autoimmunity; all had some. Patients, 2 to 39 years old, had expanded memory T-cell proportions. The sample consisted of CD8+ T cells sorted from blood. V and J are TRBV28 and TRBJ1-5; D gene unclear. This clonotype was obtained from a child aged 2 to 10 with CD3G deficiency. The CDR3 is CASSVRLFNQPQHF. In DNA form, the CDR3 reads TGTGCCAGCAGTGTTCGACTGTTCAATCAGCCCCAGCATTTT.